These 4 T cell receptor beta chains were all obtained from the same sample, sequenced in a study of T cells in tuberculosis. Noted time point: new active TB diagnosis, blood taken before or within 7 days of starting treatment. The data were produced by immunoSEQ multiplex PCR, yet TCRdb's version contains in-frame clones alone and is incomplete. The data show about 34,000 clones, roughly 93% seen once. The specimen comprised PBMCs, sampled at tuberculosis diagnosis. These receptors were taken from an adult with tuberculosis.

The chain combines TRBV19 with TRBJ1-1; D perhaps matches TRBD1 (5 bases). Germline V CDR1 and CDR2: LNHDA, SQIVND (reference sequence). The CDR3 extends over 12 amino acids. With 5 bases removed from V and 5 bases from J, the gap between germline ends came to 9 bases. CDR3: CASSFRGTEAFF. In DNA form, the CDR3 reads TGTGCCAGTAGTTTTCGGGGGACTGAAGCTTTCTTT.

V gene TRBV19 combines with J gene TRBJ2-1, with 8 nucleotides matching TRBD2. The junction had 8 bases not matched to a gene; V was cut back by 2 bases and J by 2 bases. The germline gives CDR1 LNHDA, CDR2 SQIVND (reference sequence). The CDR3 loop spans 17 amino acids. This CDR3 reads CASSISSGWGPYNEQFF. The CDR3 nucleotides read TGTGCCAGTAGTATATCTAGCGGGTGGGGTCCCTACAATGAGCAGTTCTTC.

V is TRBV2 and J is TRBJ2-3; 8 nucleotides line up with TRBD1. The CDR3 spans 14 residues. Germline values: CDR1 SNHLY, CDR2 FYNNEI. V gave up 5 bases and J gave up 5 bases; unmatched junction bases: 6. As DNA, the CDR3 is TGTGCCAGCAGTAAGACAGGGGAGGTAGATACGCAGTATTTT. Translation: CASSKTGEVDTQYF.

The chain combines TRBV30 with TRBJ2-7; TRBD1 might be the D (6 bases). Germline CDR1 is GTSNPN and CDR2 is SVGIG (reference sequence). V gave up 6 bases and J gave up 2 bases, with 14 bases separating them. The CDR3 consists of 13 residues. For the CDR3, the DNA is TGTGCCTGCCCGGGACAACGGGCCTACGAGCAGTACTTC. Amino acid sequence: CACPGQRAYEQYF.